Presented here are 10 T cell receptor beta chains from one specimen sequenced in a study of OX40 agonist ivuxolimab in advanced cancers. The library was built by means of the immunoSEQ multiplex PCR assay. TCRdb stores this immuneACCESS table with in-frame sequences only. Part of the clones is absent; in the studies checked, under half of the shortfall reflects unresolved V genes, and no reason is known for the rest. A total of 74,000 or so clones appear in this sample, roughly nine tenths of them only once. Of the sample, 9% to 10% is held by the ten largest clones. Source: CD4+ or CD8+ T cells sorted from blood, taken in a trial of the OX40 agonist ivuxolimab. The origin of the receptors is an adult with an advanced solid tumor such as melanoma, head and neck, liver or kidney cancer.

DNA for the CDR3: TGTGCCAGCAGTTTAAGGTGGGAGGGCACCTCAGAGACCCAGTACTTC. Residues: CASSLRWEGTSETQYF. The rearrangement joins TRBV27 to TRBJ2-5, with 7 positions matching TRBD2. Germline lookup yields CDR1 MNHEY and CDR2 SMNVEV (reference sequence). The V gene end was trimmed by 2 bases and the J gene end by 4 bases; junction bases not matched to a gene: 10. CDR3 length equals 16 residues.

This sequence joins TRBV28 and TRBJ2-7; TRBD1 is a possible D gene (5 bases). The ends were cut back, 4 bases at V and 4 bases at J, with 5 bases in the middle. Germline CDR1 is MDHEN and CDR2 is SYDVKM. The CDR3 covers 11 residues. The CDR3 loop reads CASSSGYEQYF. Here the CDR3 DNA reads TGTGCCAGCAGTTCAGGGTACGAGCAGTACTTC.

The chain combines TRBV4-2 with TRBJ1-5, with D possibly matching TRBD1 (5 bases). The CDR3 loop spans 16 amino acids. The V end was cut by 1 base, the J end by 6 bases, with 16 bases between. Germline V lookup: CDR1 LGHNA, CDR2 YNFKEQ. The CDR3 protein is CASSQGRGTLSQPQHF. The DNA for the CDR3 is TGTGCCAGCAGCCAAGGTCGGGGGACCCTTAGTCAGCCCCAGCATTTT.

This clone was seen more than once but under ten times. J is TRBJ2-7 and V is TRBV27; 8 positions match TRBD2. The germline CDR1 and CDR2 sequences are MNHEY and SMNVEV (reference sequence). Trimming took 11 bases from V and 3 from J; bases not matched to a gene: 9. The CDR3 sequence is 13 residues long. In nucleotides, the CDR3 is TGTGCCGCGGGGGGCAGCCTCGGCTACGAGCAGTACTTC. Translating it yields CAAGGSLGYEQYF.

As for this clone: Germline and junction disagree at one end, which may indicate a read error. The chain links TRBV5-1 to TRBJ2-7; D is unclear. The CDR3 is made up of 13 amino acids. The germline V gene encodes CDR1 SGHRS and CDR2 YFSETQ. The CDR3 nucleotides are TGCGCCAGCGGCTTGTGGAGCTCCTACGAGCAGTACTTC. Protein product: CASGLWSSYEQYF. Full variable domain (outside the CDR3, taken from reference TRBV5-1 and TRBJ2-7): KAGVTQTPRYLIKTRGQQVTLSCSPISGHRSVSWYQQTPGQGLQFLFEYFSETQRNKGNFPGRFSGRQFSNSRSEMNVSTLELGDSALYLCASGLWSSYEQYFGPGTRLTVT.

The chain couples TRBV6-1 to TRBJ1-1; tentative D call: TRBD1 (5 bases). V lost 2 bases to trimming and J lost 0 bases, with 16 bases between them. The CDR3 sequence is 17 residues long. Germline lookup yields CDR1 MNHNS and CDR2 SASEGT. CDR3 sequence: CASSESVRREVNTEAFF. For the CDR3, the DNA is TGTGCCAGCAGTGAATCCGTACGCAGGGAGGTGAACACTGAAGCTTTCTTT.

V and J are TRBV7-9 and TRBJ1-1; maybe TRBD1 (5 bases). The germline V gene has CDR1 SEHNR and CDR2 FQNEAQ (reference sequence). Deletions cut 8 bases from V and 1 base from J, with 11 bases between. The CDR3 is made up of 13 amino acids. The CDR3 nucleotides are TGTGCCAGCCTGGGGCAAGCGAACACTGAAGCTTTCTTT. Its translation is CASLGQANTEAFF. Full variable domain (remainder filled in from reference TRBV7-9 and TRBJ1-1): DTGVSQNPRHKITKRGQNVTFRCDPISEHNRLYWYRQTLGQGPEFLTYFQNEAQLEKSRLLSDRFSAERPKGSFSTLEIQRTEQGDSAMYLCASLGQANTEAFFGQGTRLTVV.

This chain connects TRBV2 to TRBJ1-6; a possible D gene is TRBD1 (6 bases). Looked up from germline, CDR1 is SNHLY and CDR2 is FYNNEI. The length of the CDR3 is 16 residues. Trimming cost V 4 bases and J 0 bases, with 10 bases left between them. CDR3 nucleotide sequence: TGTGCCAGCAGTGTTGACAGGAGCTCCTATAATTCACCCCTCCACTTT. Translated, it gives CASSVDRSSYNSPLHF.

The sample holds a few counts of this clone. The CDR3 coding sequence is TGTGCCAGCAGCTTGAATTCACCCCTCCACTTT. Translated, it gives CASSLNSPLHF. V is TRBV5-5 and J is TRBJ1-6; no clear D gene. The germline CDR1 and CDR2 sequences are SGHKS and YYEKEE (reference sequence). The CDR3 is 11 residues long. V was clipped by 1 base and J by 7 bases, with 0 bases between them.

The chain uses TRBV5-1 and TRBJ2-7, with 7 bases lining up with TRBD1. Germline loops: CDR1 SGHRS, CDR2 YFSETQ. This CDR3 has 14 residues. Losses at the gene ends were 4 bases for V and 1 base for J; bases not matched to a gene: 5. The CDR3 loop reads CASSPSGQSYEQYF. The CDR3 DNA follows: TGCGCCAGCAGCCCTTCGGGACAGTCCTACGAGCAGTACTTC.